This TCR beta chain was observed in a study of blood T cell repertoires in COVID-19 (TCRdb year 2020). General notes on the study: The collaborator samples originated in the United States, Italy and Spain and spanned the acute and convalescent phases of COVID-19. The sample metadata nearly always contained a de-identified subject ID, COVID-19 status, age in years and sex. The prospective study material was composed of cDNA or gDNA derived from T cells, B-cell-depleted T cells, or PBMCs. Samples came from the ongoing ImmuneRACE study (first 160 participants) plus 1,254 subjects from 6 global collaborators. Subjects who had been exposed to COVID-19, were actively infected with it, or had recovered from it provided the deeply sampled blood TCRbeta repertoires that made up the dataset. HLA class I and class II types, where available, came from metadata supplied by the sample provider rather than from assay-based typing. A freely available public database, intended as a resource for researchers studying the immune response to SARS-CoV-2, is where the repertoires were released.

Participants in the prospective study were enrolled through a virtual design, were aged about 18 to 90 years, and lived in roughly 24 United States geographic areas. Cohort assignment in the prospective study relied on participant-reported clinical history from a screening survey and a study questionnaire. Recovered participants in ImmuneRACE Cohort 3 were defined as having two consecutive negative NP/OP PCR tests, clearance from a healthcare professional, or resolution of symptoms. In the prospective study, mobile phlebotomists collected whole blood, serum and a nasopharyngeal or oropharyngeal swab from each participant. Additional blood draws and questionnaires over an approximately two-month period could optionally be provided by prospective study participants. Prospective study blood samples were shipped either frozen or at room temperature before DNA extraction. Counted from cysteine to phenylalanine, this CDR3 has 13 amino acids. Only the CDR3 part of the read is kept: 39 bases, read in frame from the first base. The junction shows trimming of 1 base on V and 4 bases on J, plus 7 bases between the germline ends. Per the germline V gene (reference sequence), SEHNR is the CDR1 and FQNEAQ is the CDR2.

The research as a whole found: How much clinical and demographic metadata was included differed by source and by participant, and the metadata was provided uncurated.

TCRbeta CDR3 regions were amplified from genomic DNA by means of the immunoSEQ Assay, a bias-controlled multiplex PCR. The study's processing was this. The number of nucleated cells in each sample was estimated by amplification of reference gene primers within the assay. Sequence reads were collapsed and filtered to measure the absolute abundance of every unique TCRbeta CDR3 rearrangement. For each sample, productive Simpson clonality was calculated by taking the square root of Simpson's diversity index across productive rearrangements. The table comes from immuneACCESS by way of TCRdb, which keeps in-frame sequences with V and J called. Part of the clones is missing from these tables; in studies checked, under half for an unresolved V gene and the rest for unknown reasons. The DNA gave D and trimming, while V, J and clone size come from that table. Counted in this sample were nearly 400,000 clones; roughly 86% of them appeared once. 1.5% to 2% of the sample is in the top ten clones.

As concerns this clone: The antigen it recognizes is unknown. No clone much larger than this one lies a single base away; base qualities are absent.

Sequencing was carried out using PBMCs or T cells enriched from blood (not recorded which). The chain is made from TRBV7-9 and TRBJ1-2; a tentative D call is TRBD1 (5 bases match). The receptor's source is a woman between 25 and 40 years old who had recovered from COVID-19. The DNA sequence is as follows: TGTGCCAGCAGCTTAGAAGACAGCTATGGCTACACCTTC. Translated, it gives CASSLEDSYGYTF.